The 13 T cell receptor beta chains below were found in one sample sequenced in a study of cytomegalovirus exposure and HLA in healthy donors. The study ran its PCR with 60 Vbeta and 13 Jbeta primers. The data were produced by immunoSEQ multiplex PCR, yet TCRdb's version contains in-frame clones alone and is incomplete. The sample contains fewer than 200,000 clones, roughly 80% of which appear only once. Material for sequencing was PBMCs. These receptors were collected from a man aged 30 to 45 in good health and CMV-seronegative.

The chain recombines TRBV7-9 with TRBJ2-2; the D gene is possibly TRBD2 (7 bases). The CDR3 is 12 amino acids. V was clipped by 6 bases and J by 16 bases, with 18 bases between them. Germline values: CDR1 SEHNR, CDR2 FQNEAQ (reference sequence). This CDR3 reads CASSPGGHGPFF. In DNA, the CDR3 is TGTGCCAGCAGTCCGGGGGGACATGGTCCGTTTTTT. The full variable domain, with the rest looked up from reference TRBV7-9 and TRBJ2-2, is DTGVSQNPRHKITKRGQNVTFRCDPISEHNRLYWYRQTLGQGPEFLTYFQNEAQLEKSRLLSDRFSAERPKGSFSTLEIQRTEQGDSAMYLCASSPGGHGPFFGEGSRLTVL.

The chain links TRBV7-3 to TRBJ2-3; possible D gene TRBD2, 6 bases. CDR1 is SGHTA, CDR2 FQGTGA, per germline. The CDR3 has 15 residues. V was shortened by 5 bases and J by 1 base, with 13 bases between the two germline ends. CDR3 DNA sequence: TGTGCCAGCAGCCCCCGGGGGTGGGGCACAGATACGCAGTATTTT. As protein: CASSPRGWGTDTQYF.

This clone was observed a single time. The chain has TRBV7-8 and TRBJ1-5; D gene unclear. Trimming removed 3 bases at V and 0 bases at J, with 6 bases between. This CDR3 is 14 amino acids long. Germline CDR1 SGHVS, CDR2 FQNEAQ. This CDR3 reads CASSLIDSNQPQHF. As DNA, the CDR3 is TGTGCCAGCAGCTTGATAGATAGCAATCAGCCCCAGCATTTT.

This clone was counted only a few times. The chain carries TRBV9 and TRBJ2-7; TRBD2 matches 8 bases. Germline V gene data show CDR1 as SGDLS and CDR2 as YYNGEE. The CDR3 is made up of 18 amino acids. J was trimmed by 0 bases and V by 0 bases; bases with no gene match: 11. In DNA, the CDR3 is TGTGCCAGCAGCGTAGATCCTAGCGGGTGGACGAGCTCCTACGAGCAGTACTTC. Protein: CASSVDPSGWTSSYEQYF.

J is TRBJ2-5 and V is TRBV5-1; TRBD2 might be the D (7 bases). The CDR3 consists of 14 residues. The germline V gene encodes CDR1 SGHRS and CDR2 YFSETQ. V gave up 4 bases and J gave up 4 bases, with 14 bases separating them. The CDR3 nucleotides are TGCGCCAGCAGCCCCGCGGGGGCGGGAGAGACCCAGTACTTC. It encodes CASSPAGAGETQYF.

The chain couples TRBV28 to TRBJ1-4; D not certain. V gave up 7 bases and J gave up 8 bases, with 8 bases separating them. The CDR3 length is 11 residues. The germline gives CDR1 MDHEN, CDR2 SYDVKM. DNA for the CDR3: TGTGCCAGCACTCTGCGGGAAAAACTGTTTTTT. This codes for CASTLREKLFF.

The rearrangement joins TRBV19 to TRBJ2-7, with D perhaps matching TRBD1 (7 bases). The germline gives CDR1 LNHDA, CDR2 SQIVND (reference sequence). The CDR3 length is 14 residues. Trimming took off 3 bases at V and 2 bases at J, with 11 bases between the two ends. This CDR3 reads CASSIAGQTYEQYF. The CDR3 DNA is TGTGCCAGTAGTATTGCGGGACAGACCTACGAGCAGTACTTC.

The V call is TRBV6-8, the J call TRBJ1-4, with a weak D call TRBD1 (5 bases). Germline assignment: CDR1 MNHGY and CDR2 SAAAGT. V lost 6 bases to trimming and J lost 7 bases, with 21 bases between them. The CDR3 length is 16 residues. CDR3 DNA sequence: TGTGCCAGCAGGCGAATTAACTGGGCTAGGGGTGAAAAACTGTTTTTT. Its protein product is CASRRINWARGEKLFF.

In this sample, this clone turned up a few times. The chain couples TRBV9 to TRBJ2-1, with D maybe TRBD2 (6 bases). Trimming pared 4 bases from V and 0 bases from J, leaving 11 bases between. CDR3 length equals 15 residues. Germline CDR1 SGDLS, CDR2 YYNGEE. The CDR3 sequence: CASSPIGSSYNEQFF. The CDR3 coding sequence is TGTGCCAGCAGCCCCATCGGGAGCTCCTACAATGAGCAGTTCTTC.

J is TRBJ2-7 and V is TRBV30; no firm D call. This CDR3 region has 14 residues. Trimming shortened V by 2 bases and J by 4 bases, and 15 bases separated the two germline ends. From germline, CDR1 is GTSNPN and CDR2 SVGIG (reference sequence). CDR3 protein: CAWSPLELVYEQYF. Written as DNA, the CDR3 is TGTGCCTGGAGTCCCCTAGAGTTGGTTTACGAGCAGTACTTC. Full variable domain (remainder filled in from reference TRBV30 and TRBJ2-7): SQTIHQWPATLVQPVGSPLSLECTVEGTSNPNLYWYRQAAGRGLQLLFYSVGIGQISSEVPQNLSASRPQDRQFILSSKKLLLSDSGFYLCAWSPLELVYEQYFGPGTRLTVT.

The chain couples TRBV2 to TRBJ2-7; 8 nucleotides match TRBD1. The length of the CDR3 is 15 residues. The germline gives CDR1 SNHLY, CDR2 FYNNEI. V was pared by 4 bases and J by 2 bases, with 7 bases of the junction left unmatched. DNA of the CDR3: TGTGCCAGCAGTGTGACAGGGGATATAACCTACGAGCAGTACTTC. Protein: CASSVTGDITYEQYF.

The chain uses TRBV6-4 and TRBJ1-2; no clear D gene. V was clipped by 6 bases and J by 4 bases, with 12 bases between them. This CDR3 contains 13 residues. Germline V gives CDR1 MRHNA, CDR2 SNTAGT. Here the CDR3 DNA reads TGTGCCAGCAGGAGAGACACCGGCTATGGCTACACCTTC. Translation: CASRRDTGYGYTF.

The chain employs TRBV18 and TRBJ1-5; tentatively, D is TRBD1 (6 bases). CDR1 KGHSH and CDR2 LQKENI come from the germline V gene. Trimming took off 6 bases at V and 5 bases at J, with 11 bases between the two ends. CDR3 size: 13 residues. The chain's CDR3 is CASSGGADQPQHF. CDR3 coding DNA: TGTGCCAGCTCTGGGGGGGCGGATCAGCCCCAGCATTTT. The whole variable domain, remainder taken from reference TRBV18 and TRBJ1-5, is NAGVMQNPRHLVRRRGQEARLRCSPMKGHSHVYWYRQLPEEGLKFMVYLQKENIIDESGMPKERFSAEFPKEGPSILRIQQVVRGDSAAYFCASSGGADQPQHFGDGTRLSIL.